One and the same sample provided the 13 T cell receptor beta chains below, sequenced in a study of response to subunit inactivated influenza vaccine. One entry per CDR3 protein results from TCRdb running MiXCR on the RT-PCR reads. The table has about 500,000 distinct CDR3 sequences, about 15% seen once. The input for sequencing was CD4+ T cells sorted from PBMCs, taken less than 25 months after vaccination. These receptors were taken from a man between 50 and 69 years old who received an inactivated influenza vaccine.

This clonotype is a singleton in its sample. This rearrangement joins TRBV2 to TRBJ2-3, with D possibly TRBD1 on 5 matching bases. Germline V gene lookup returns CDR1 SNHLY and CDR2 FYNNEI. The V and J ends lost 5 bases and 3 bases respectively, with 12 bases between them. This CDR3 is built from 14 residues. In DNA form, the CDR3 reads TGTGCCAGCAGTTTACGGACAAAAACAGATACGCAGTATTTT. It specifies CASSLRTKTDTQYF.

This chain uses TRBV10-3 with TRBJ2-7, with 15 bases fitting TRBD2. CDR3 length: 13 amino acids. Germline CDR1 reads ENHRY; CDR2 reads SYGVKD. V lost 10 bases, J lost 6 bases, and 4 bases stayed unmatched. The CDR3 sequence is CATGLAGGGEQYF. CDR3 DNA sequence: TGTGCCACGGGACTAGCGGGAGGAGGCGAGCAGTACTTC.

This clonotype showed up just a few times. The J gene is TRBJ2-5, the V gene TRBV11-1; D perhaps matches TRBD1 (5 bases). This CDR3 is 15 amino acids long. V was pared by 4 bases and J by 3 bases, with 15 bases between. Germline assignment: CDR1 SGHAT and CDR2 FQDESV (reference sequence). CDR3 in DNA: TGTGCCAGCAGCTCAGCCAGGGATTCGAAAGAGACCCAGTACTTC. Translated, it gives CASSSARDSKETQYF.

The chain combines TRBV11-2 with TRBJ2-3; D unresolved. Trimming took off 5 bases at V and 3 bases at J, with 12 bases between the two ends. The CDR3 contains 14 residues. CDR1 and CDR2 from the germline V gene are SGHAT and FQNNGV. The DNA for the CDR3 is TGTGCCAGCAGCCCACCCGCTAGGACAGATACGCAGTATTTT. It specifies CASSPPARTDTQYF.

The chain links TRBV18 to TRBJ1-1; D perhaps matches TRBD1 (5 bases). The CDR3 totals 13 residues. V shed 6 bases and J shed 5 bases, with 13 bases lying between them. Germline V lookup: CDR1 KGHSH, CDR2 LQKENI. The CDR3: CASSSAEGTEAFF. Here the CDR3 DNA reads TGTGCCAGCTCCTCCGCGGAGGGGACTGAAGCTTTCTTT. Filled out from reference TRBV18 and TRBJ1-1, the complete variable domain reads NAGVMQNPRHLVRRRGQEARLRCSPMKGHSHVYWYRQLPEEGLKFMVYLQKENIIDESGMPKERFSAEFPKEGPSILRIQQVVRGDSAAYFCASSSAEGTEAFFGQGTRLTVV.

J is TRBJ1-3 and V is TRBV12-3 or TRBV12-4, with 7 bases identical to TRBD1. The CDR3 length is 14 residues. V lost 4 bases, J lost 8 bases, and 8 bases stayed unmatched. Here the CDR3 DNA reads TGTGCCAGCAGTTCCAGGGGGTTAGTGGACACCATATATTTT. This gives the protein CASSSRGLVDTIYF.

The chain carries TRBV7-6 and TRBJ2-7, with 7 bases fitting TRBD2. Germline V CDR1 and CDR2: SGHVS, FNYEAQ. V was pared by 3 bases and J by 2 bases, with 7 bases of the junction left unmatched. The CDR3 is 15 amino acids. The CDR3 sequence: CASSLTSLGPYEQYF. DNA for the CDR3: TGTGCCAGCAGCTTGACTAGCTTAGGCCCCTACGAGCAGTACTTC.

The chain links TRBV4-1 to TRBJ2-7; TRBD2 aligns across 12 bases. The V segment lost 1 base and the J segment 2 bases; nucleotides outside the gene matches: 3. The CDR3 spans 16 residues. CDR1 is MGHRA, CDR2 YSYEKL, per germline. CDR3 nucleotide sequence: TGCGCCAGCAGCCAAGGGGCTAGCGGGGGGGCCTACGAGCAGTACTTC. Its translation is CASSQGASGGAYEQYF.

For this clonotype: The junction differs from germline at one of its ends, possibly a read error. V is TRBV5-5 and J is TRBJ1-5; D perhaps matches TRBD1 (5 bases). This CDR3 contains 14 residues. CDR1 and CDR2 from the germline V gene are SGHKS and YYEKEE (reference sequence). CDR3 amino acids: CARSLGRGGQPQHF. In nucleotides, the CDR3 is TGTGCCCGCAGCTTGGGTAGGGGCGGTCAGCCCCAGCATTTT. The full variable domain, in which reference TRBV5-5 and TRBJ1-5 provide the parts outside the CDR3, is DAGVTQSPTHLIKTRGQQVTLRCSPISGHKSVSWYQQVLGQGPQFIFQYYEKEERGRGNFPDRFSARQFPNYSSELNVNALLLGDSALYLCARSLGRGGQPQHFGDGTRLSIL.

This clonotype occurred a few times. CDR3: CSVEITSSEQYF. CDR3 DNA: TGCAGCGTTGAAATAACTAGTTCCGAGCAGTACTTC. The rearrangement uses TRBV29-1 and TRBJ2-7; D is possibly TRBD2 (5 bases). With 2 bases removed from V and 6 bases from J, the gap between germline ends came to 11 bases. This CDR3 region has 12 residues. Germline V lookup: CDR1 SQVTM, CDR2 ANQGSEA.

This clonotype came up a few times. The J gene is TRBJ2-7, the V gene TRBV7-2; the D gene is possibly TRBD1 (6 bases). This CDR3 contains 14 residues. Germline V CDR1 and CDR2: SGHTA, FQGNSA. Trimming removed 3 bases at V and 2 bases at J, with 11 bases between. CDR3: CASSLSGDTYEQYF. As DNA, the CDR3 is TGTGCCAGCAGCTTGTCCGGGGACACCTACGAGCAGTACTTC. Looking up the rest from reference TRBV7-2 and TRBJ2-7 gives the full variable domain: GAGVSQSPSNKVTEKGKDVELRCDPISGHTALYWYRQSLGQGLEFLIYFQGNSAPDKSGLPSDRFSAERTGGSVSTLTIQRTQQEDSAVYLCASSLSGDTYEQYFGPGTRLTVT.

The chain couples TRBV29-1 to TRBJ2-3; TRBD2 matches 7 bases. CDR1 and CDR2 from the germline V gene are SQVTM and ANQGSEA. The CDR3 is 10 amino acids. CDR3 residues: CTAGTDTQYF. CDR3 sequence (DNA): TGCACAGCGGGGACAGATACGCAGTATTTT.

The V and J genes are TRBV21-1 and TRBJ2-7; TRBD1 was called by the table and not checked on the DNA. TRBV21-1 is an annotated pseudogene. This CDR3 has 19 residues. CDR3 nucleotide sequence: TGTGCCAGCAGCAAGGCTTCGGGACAAGAAATACATCCGCTATACGAGCAGTACTTC. This encodes CASSKASGQEIHPLYEQYF.